These 21 T cell receptor beta chains were all obtained from the same sample, sequenced in a study of blood T cell repertoires in COVID-19. Produced via immunoSEQ multiplex PCR; TCRdb's table is partial and in-frame only. The table lists 20,000 or so clones, about nine tenths of them singletons. The sequencing input was peripheral blood. All receptors come from a woman in her 70s with active COVID-19.

For the CDR3, the DNA is TGCGCCAGCAGCGCCCGTCCAGGGGACACCGGGGAGCTGTTTTTT. This encodes CASSARPGDTGELFF. The chain uses TRBV5-1 and TRBJ2-2; D may be TRBD1 (6 bases). Looked up from germline, CDR1 is SGHRS and CDR2 is YFSETQ. V lost 4 bases and J lost 3, with 13 bases in between. This CDR3 has 15 residues.

This sequence joins TRBV11-2 and TRBJ2-2, with a tentative D call TRBD1 (6 bases). This CDR3 is 18 amino acids long. Germline V gives CDR1 SGHAT, CDR2 FQNNGV. V lost 3 bases to trimming and J lost 3 bases, with 20 bases between them. The CDR3 is CASSLEWDTRQDTGELFF. The CDR3 DNA sequence: TGTGCCAGCAGCTTGGAGTGGGACACCCGACAAGACACCGGGGAGCTGTTTTTT.

J is TRBJ2-1 and V is TRBV5-1, with 9 bases matching TRBD1. Germline V gene data show CDR1 as SGHRS and CDR2 as YFSETQ. There are 15 residues in the CDR3. With 5 bases clipped from V and 8 bases from J, the junction kept 11 bases outside the gene matches. CDR3 coding DNA: TGCGCCAGCAGGCCCGGGACAGGGTACGTGGATGAGCAGTTCTTC. The encoded protein is CASRPGTGYVDEQFF.

V usage is TRBV5-6 and J usage is TRBJ1-6; 11 bases agree with TRBD1. This CDR3 contains 15 residues. With 6 bases clipped from V and 9 bases from J, the junction kept 8 bases outside the gene matches. CDR1 and CDR2 from the germline V gene are SGHDT and YYEEEE. CDR3 protein: CASTKDRGLGSPLHF. CDR3 nucleotide sequence: TGTGCCAGCACAAAGGACAGGGGGCTAGGTTCACCCCTCCACTTT.

This clone was picked up a small number of times. V usage is TRBV28 and J usage is TRBJ1-5, with TRBD1 matching 9 bases. The trim removed 5 bases at V and 6 bases at J, leaving 5 bases unmatched. This CDR3 has 14 residues. Germline V gene data show CDR1 as MDHEN and CDR2 as SYDVKM. The CDR3 sequence: CASSRTGVFQPQHF. In DNA form, the CDR3 reads TGTGCCAGCAGTAGGACAGGGGTCTTTCAGCCCCAGCATTTT.

V and J are TRBV3-1 (or the pseudogene TRBV3-2) and TRBJ2-7; 13 bases fit TRBD2. The CDR3 has 16 residues. Trimming cost V 2 bases and J 2 bases; bases outside gene matches: 3. CDR1 and CDR2 from the germline V gene are LGHDT and YNNKEL (reference sequence). CDR3 bases: TGTGCCAGCAGCCAAACAGGACTAGCGGGGGCCTACGAGCAGTACTTC. Translated, it gives CASSQTGLAGAYEQYF.

The chain couples TRBV6-4 to TRBJ2-1; TRBD2 matches at 8 bases. The CDR3 consists of 15 residues. Trimming at V came to 6 bases and at J to 4 bases, leaving 8 bases not matched to a gene. CDR1 and CDR2 from the germline V gene are MRHNA and SNTAGT. The CDR3 spells CASRRLAGNYNEQFF. DNA of the CDR3: TGTGCCAGCAGGCGGCTAGCGGGTAATTACAATGAGCAGTTCTTC.

V and J are TRBV5-1 and TRBJ2-1; D is unresolved. Germline V gives CDR1 SGHRS, CDR2 YFSETQ. V dropped 4 bases and J dropped 10 bases, with 15 bases sitting between them. The CDR3 is 13 amino acids. The CDR3 DNA reads as TGCGCCAGCAGCCTGTCAAGCGAGAGGGAGCAGTTCTTC. Translating gives CASSLSSEREQFF.

V is TRBV4-1 and J is TRBJ2-2, with D maybe TRBD2 (5 bases). Germline CDR1 and CDR2: MGHRA and YSYEKL. V was pared by 4 bases and J by 8 bases, with 20 bases between. The CDR3 loop spans 16 amino acids. The CDR3 DNA follows: TGCGCCAGCAGCCGGTACCCGGGCACGGGGTCTGGGGAGCTGTTTTTT. Encoded protein: CASSRYPGTGSGELFF.

Comment on this clone: This same CDR3 is encoded by further DNA sequences in the sample. The chain couples TRBV5-1 to TRBJ2-2, with D unclear. The V end lost 0 bases, the J end lost 2 bases, and 11 bases lay between the germline ends. Germline CDR1 is SGHRS and CDR2 is YFSETQ. CDR3 length equals 16 residues. CDR3 nucleotides: TGCGCCAGCAGCTTGGTTGCTGGGCTAAACACCGGGGAGCTGTTTTTT. It codes for CASSLVAGLNTGELFF.

The rearrangement uses TRBV13 and TRBJ2-5; TRBD1 matches 10 bases. Trimming at V came to 5 bases and at J to 6 bases, leaving 6 bases not matched to a gene. CDR1 is PRHDT and CDR2 is FYEKMQ in the germline V gene (reference sequence). This CDR3 comprises 14 residues. The chain's CDR3 is CASSATGGAKTQYF. CDR3 DNA: TGTGCCAGCAGCGCGACAGGGGGCGCGAAGACCCAGTACTTC.

V usage is TRBV4-3 and J usage is TRBJ2-1; TRBD1 agrees at 9 bases. J lost 5 bases, V lost 0 bases, and 5 bases had no gene match. From germline, CDR1 is LGHNA and CDR2 YSLEER. The CDR3 loop spans 16 amino acids. CDR3 bases: TGCGCCAGCAGCCAAGATTGGGGACAGGGTCACAATGAGCAGTTCTTC. This codes for CASSQDWGQGHNEQFF.

The chain joins TRBV18 to TRBJ2-5; tentative D call: TRBD2 (5 bases). The CDR3 contains 18 residues. Germline-derived CDR1 and CDR2 are KGHSH and LQKENI. Between the trimmed V and J ends, which lost 2 bases and 0 bases, there was a span of 19 bases. CDR3 residues: CASSPVGPAGIDQETQYF. For the CDR3, the DNA is TGTGCCAGCTCACCAGTAGGGCCGGCCGGGATCGACCAAGAGACCCAGTACTTC.

V usage is TRBV3-1 (or the pseudogene TRBV3-2) and J usage is TRBJ2-5, with D possibly matching TRBD1 (5 bases). Trimming removed 7 bases at V and 0 bases at J, with 15 bases between. This CDR3 comprises 15 residues. From germline, CDR1 is LGHDT and CDR2 YNNKEL (reference sequence). The CDR3 DNA reads as TGTGCCAGCACTGACTCGACAGAGGACCAAGAGACCCAGTACTTC. Amino acids: CASTDSTEDQETQYF.

This sequence joins TRBV29-1 and TRBJ1-1, with D perhaps matching TRBD1 (5 bases). The CDR3 has 12 residues. Trimming cost V 8 bases and J 5 bases, with 15 bases left between them. Germline loops: CDR1 SQVTM, CDR2 ANQGSEA. The CDR3 DNA is TGCAGCACCCGGGGAGGGGAGACTGAAGCTTTCTTT. Encoded protein: CSTRGGETEAFF.

This clone was seen a single time. The J gene is TRBJ1-2, the V gene TRBV9, with 7 bases lining up with TRBD1. The trim removed 2 bases at V and 5 bases at J, leaving 15 bases unmatched. The CDR3 has 17 amino acids. Germline V gene lookup returns CDR1 SGDLS and CDR2 YYNGEE. In nucleotides, the CDR3 is TGTGCCAGCAGCGTTGGGGGCAGGGGGGCCCTAAGTTATGGCTACACCTTC. Amino acid sequence: CASSVGGRGALSYGYTF.

The table lists this clone with a count of one. The chain employs TRBV29-1 and TRBJ1-2; the D is unclear. CDR3 length: 11 residues. Deletions cut 7 bases from V and 4 bases from J, with 10 bases between. Germline-derived CDR1 and CDR2 are SQVTM and ANQGSEA. Written as DNA, the CDR3 is TGCAGCGCCTACAGTTCCTATGGCTACACCTTC. It codes for CSAYSSYGYTF.

The gene calls are TRBV7-9 and TRBJ2-1; D perhaps matches TRBD2 (6 bases). CDR3 size: 13 residues. The germline V gene has CDR1 SEHNR and CDR2 FQNEAQ (reference sequence). V lost 4 bases to trimming and J lost 8 bases, with 12 bases between them. This CDR3 reads CASSSGDFHEQFF. DNA for the CDR3: TGTGCCAGCAGCTCCGGGGACTTTCATGAGCAGTTCTTC.

The V gene is TRBV15, the J gene TRBJ2-2, with D perhaps TRBD2 (6 bases). V gave up 4 bases and J gave up 4 bases, with 13 bases separating them. The CDR3 totals 15 residues. Germline CDR1 is LNHNV and CDR2 is YYDKDF (reference sequence). The CDR3 is CATSIRLVATGELFF. Written as DNA, the CDR3 is TGTGCCACCAGCATACGACTAGTAGCCACCGGGGAGCTGTTTTTT.

The chain links TRBV5-1 to TRBJ1-1, with D unresolved. The V gene's germline CDR1 is SGHRS and CDR2 YFSETQ. Trimming removed 0 bases from V and 6 bases from J, with 9 bases in between. The CDR3 is 13 residues long. The chain's CDR3 is CASSLDQRAEAFF. CDR3 nucleotide sequence: TGCGCCAGCAGCTTGGACCAGAGGGCTGAAGCTTTCTTT.

The chain carries TRBV13 and TRBJ2-7; 7 nucleotides line up with TRBD1. The CDR3 loop spans 14 amino acids. V gave up 5 bases and J gave up 5 bases; unmatched junction bases: 9. Germline values: CDR1 PRHDT, CDR2 FYEKMQ (reference sequence). As DNA, the CDR3 is TGTGCCAGCAGCGCCGGGACAGCGTTAAACGAGCAGTACTTC. Its protein is CASSAGTALNEQYF. Drawing the rest from reference TRBV13 and TRBJ2-7, the complete variable domain is AAGVIQSPRHLIKEKRETATLKCYPIPRHDTVYWYQQGPGQDPQFLISFYEKMQSDKGSIPDRFSAQQFSDYHSELNMSSLELGDSALYFCASSAGTALNEQYFGPGTRLTVT.